One sample yielded the 15 T cell receptor beta chains listed below, sequenced in a study of Ad26.COV2.S vaccination and SARS-CoV-2 variants (dated by TCRdb to the early 2020s). The library was produced with the immunoSEQ multiplex PCR assay. TCRdb carries this immuneACCESS record with in-frame sequences only. Its versions omit some clonotypes, under half of them owing to an unresolved V gene in the studies checked, with the rest unexplained. A total of some 520,000 clones appear in this sample, around 88% of them only once. About 13% of the sample goes to the ten largest clones. According to the study, the label for this sample's treatment or condition signals: around 19 received Ad26.COV2.S at low or high dose, single or two shots; several received placebo; per-sample allocation not given. Repertoires of vaccine and placebo recipients were sequenced from samples taken on day 63 after the first injection.

Sequences were derived from peripheral blood, sampled in a trial of Ad26.COV2.S vaccine versus placebo. The receptors derive from a person between 18 and 59 years old who received the Ad26.COV2.S COVID-19 vaccine or a placebo.

In nucleotides, the CDR3 is TGCGCCAGCAGCTACGGACTAGCGGGACCAACGGGGAATGAGCAGTTCTTC. Translating gives CASSYGLAGPTGNEQFF. The chain combines TRBV5-1 with TRBJ2-1; 12 bases match TRBD2. V was clipped by 3 bases and J by 7 bases; unmatched bases: 11. CDR3 length equals 17 residues. Germline loops: CDR1 SGHRS, CDR2 YFSETQ.

V and J are TRBV7-7 and TRBJ2-3; D may be TRBD2 (5 bases). This CDR3 has 15 amino acids. V was clipped by 1 base and J by 6 bases, with 14 bases between them. Germline V gene data show CDR1 as SSHAT and CDR2 as FNYEAQ (reference sequence). The CDR3 protein is CASSLGSLGSDTQYF. The CDR3 DNA sequence: TGTGCCAGCAGCTTAGGCTCACTAGGGTCTGATACGCAGTATTTT. Together with reference TRBV7-7 and TRBJ2-3, the CDR3 gives the full variable domain: GAGVSQSPRYKVTKRGQDVTLRCDPISSHATLYWYQQALGQGPEFLTYFNYEAQPDKSGLPSDRFSAERPEGSISTLTIQRTEQRDSAMYRCASSLGSLGSDTQYFGPGTRLTVL.

V and J are TRBV28 and TRBJ1-1; 7 nucleotides line up with TRBD1. Germline values: CDR1 MDHEN, CDR2 SYDVKM. J gave up 10 bases and V 10 bases, and 12 bases lay outside the gene matches. The CDR3 has 12 residues. The CDR3 DNA reads TGTGCCACCGCCCTTCTCCGGGACAGAGCTTTCTTT. This translates into CATALLRDRAFF.

This sequence joins TRBV6-5 and TRBJ2-3; TRBD2 might be the D (6 bases). This CDR3 has 14 residues. CDR1 and CDR2 from the germline V gene are MNHEY and SVGAGI. V was trimmed by 8 bases and J by 4 bases, leaving 16 bases between them. CDR3 loop: CASSRDFRADTQYF. The DNA for the CDR3 is TGTGCCAGCTCGAGGGACTTCAGGGCAGATACGCAGTATTTT.

This clone is a singleton in its sample. The V call is TRBV12-3 or TRBV12-4, the J call TRBJ2-5, with TRBD2 matching 12 bases. Unmatched junction bases numbered 0, after V lost 6 bases and J lost 4 bases. The CDR3 is made up of 13 amino acids. CDR3 bases: TGTGCCAGCAGGGGACTAGCGGGAGAGACCCAGTACTTC. Protein product: CASRGLAGETQYF.

This clone was observed a handful of times. The chain combines TRBV9 with TRBJ2-7; the D gene is possibly TRBD2 (6 bases). Trimming cost V 0 bases and J 7 bases, with 20 bases left between them. The germline gives CDR1 SGDLS, CDR2 YYNGEE. The CDR3 spans 16 residues. CDR3 nucleotides: TGTGCCAGCAGCGTAGGAGTCGGGAGCGCCGCCGGGGAGCAGTACTTC. Protein sequence: CASSVGVGSAAGEQYF.

The chain carries TRBV14 and TRBJ2-1; 9 bases match TRBD1. V lost 5 bases, J lost 15 bases, and 17 bases stayed unmatched. The CDR3 loop spans 15 amino acids. Germline CDR1 is SGHDN and CDR2 is FVKESK. CDR3: CASSYRVMGQGVLFF. CDR3 DNA: TGTGCCAGCAGCTACCGCGTCATGGGACAGGGAGTTCTGTTCTTC.

The rearrangement links TRBV28 to TRBJ2-7; TRBD2 matches 8 bases. V was pared by 7 bases and J by 2 bases, with 10 bases of the junction left unmatched. The CDR3 sequence is 15 residues long. In germline, CDR1 is MDHEN, CDR2 SYDVKM. This chain's CDR3 is CASTPHAGGPYEQYF. The CDR3 nucleotides read TGTGCCAGCACCCCTCACGCGGGAGGCCCCTACGAGCAGTACTTC.

On this clone: This CDR3 is also generated by other DNA sequences in the sample. The CDR3 nucleotides are TGTGCCAGCAGTCAGACAGGGGGCTACGAGCAGTACTTC. Translation gives CASSQTGGYEQYF. The rearrangement uses TRBV6-6 and TRBJ2-7; 9 bases are a match to TRBD1. V lost 5 bases, J lost 3 bases, and 2 bases stayed unmatched. The CDR3 is 13 residues long. Germline lookup yields CDR1 MNHNY and CDR2 SVGAGI (reference sequence).

The rearrangement uses TRBV6-4 and TRBJ1-5; D unclear. CDR1 and CDR2 from the germline V gene are MRHNA and SNTAGT. The CDR3 covers 14 residues. V shed 5 bases and J shed 0 bases, with 8 bases lying between them. CDR3 nucleotide sequence: TGTGCCAGCAGTCACGCGAATAGCAATCAGCCCCAGCATTTT. Translating gives CASSHANSNQPQHF.

The chain combines TRBV29-1 with TRBJ1-2; D is unresolved. CDR3 size: 13 residues. V lost 6 bases and J 3 bases, leaving 14 bases between the germline ends. Per germline, CDR1 SQVTM and CDR2 ANQGSEA. CDR3: CSVRVTRDYGYTF. The CDR3 nucleotides are TGCAGCGTACGAGTGACTAGAGACTATGGCTACACCTTC.

The sample holds a few counts of this clone. Here the CDR3 DNA reads TGTGCCAGCACCACAAACAGGGGCCCCTTAGTAGGGCAGTTCTTC. This sequence encodes CASTTNRGPLVGQFF. The chain has TRBV28 and TRBJ2-1; 7 bases are a match to TRBD1. Per the germline V gene, CDR1 is MDHEN and CDR2 is SYDVKM. J gave up 12 bases and V 7 bases, and 18 bases lay outside the gene matches. The CDR3 spans 15 residues.

The V call is TRBV18, the J call TRBJ2-3, with unresolved D. Germline V gene lookup returns CDR1 KGHSH and CDR2 LQKENI. Trimming took off 5 bases at V and 3 bases at J, with 18 bases between the two ends. CDR3 size: 16 residues. The chain's CDR3 is CASSTLRTASTDTQYF. For the CDR3, the DNA is TGTGCCAGCTCAACTTTGAGGACGGCTTCTACAGATACGCAGTATTTT. Full variable domain (missing parts from reference TRBV18 and TRBJ2-3): NAGVMQNPRHLVRRRGQEARLRCSPMKGHSHVYWYRQLPEEGLKFMVYLQKENIIDESGMPKERFSAEFPKEGPSILRIQQVVRGDSAAYFCASSTLRTASTDTQYFGPGTRLTVL.

In the case of this clone: Distinct nucleotide sequences in the sample also encode this CDR3. CDR3 protein: CASSLTGAKRETQYF. DNA of the CDR3: TGCGCCAGCAGCTTGACAGGGGCCAAGAGAGAGACCCAGTACTTC. V is TRBV5-1 and J is TRBJ2-5; 7 bases fit TRBD1. The CDR3 spans 15 residues. Germline V gives CDR1 SGHRS, CDR2 YFSETQ. V lost 1 base and J lost 4; bases outside the gene matches: 7.

V usage is TRBV19 and J usage is TRBJ1-5; 10 bases match TRBD1. From germline, CDR1 is LNHDA and CDR2 SQIVND (reference sequence). V gave up 6 bases and J gave up 1 base; unmatched junction bases: 6. The length of the CDR3 is 16 residues. The CDR3 DNA sequence: TGTGCCAGTAGCCTGACAGGGGGCGCGAGCAATCAGCCCCAGCATTTT. Residues: CASSLTGGASNQPQHF.